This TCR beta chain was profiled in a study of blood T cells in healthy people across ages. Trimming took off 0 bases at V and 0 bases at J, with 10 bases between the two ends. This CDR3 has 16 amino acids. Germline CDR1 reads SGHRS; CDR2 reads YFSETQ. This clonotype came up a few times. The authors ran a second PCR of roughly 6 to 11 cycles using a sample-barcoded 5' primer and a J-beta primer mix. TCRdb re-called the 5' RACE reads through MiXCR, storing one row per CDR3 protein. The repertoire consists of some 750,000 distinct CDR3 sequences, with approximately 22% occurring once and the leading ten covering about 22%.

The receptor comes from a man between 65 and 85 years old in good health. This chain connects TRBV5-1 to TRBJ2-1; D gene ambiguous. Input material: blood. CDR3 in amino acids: CASSLAQYGSYNEQFF. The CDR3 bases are TGCGCCAGCAGCTTGGCCCAGTATGGCTCCTACAATGAGCAGTTCTTC.